A selection of T cell receptor beta chains follows, all from one sample in a study of identical twins. TCRdb processed the 5' RACE reads anew with MiXCR; each CDR3 protein has one entry. The repertoire holds under 300,000 distinct CDR3 sequences, about 12% seen once, with 3.5% to 5% in the top ten. This sample was also put to use in a study of yellow fever vaccine responses in identical twins.

The sequenced material came from memory (CD45RO+) T cells sorted from blood. Receptor source: a woman aged 18 to 35 in good health. Each CDR3 is given with its conserved first and last residue. D genes are given only for firm matches. Size is stated for part of the rows, as once, few or many counts, or as a class when the clone is expanded.

d_gene | j_gene | abundance | v_gene | CDR3aa | CDR3nt
TRBD2 | TRBJ2-7 | - | TRBV29-1 | CSVGKFSGSSYEQYF | TGCAGCGTTGGTAAATTTAGCGGGTCTTCCTACGAGCAGTACTTC
TRBD1 | TRBJ1-2 | - | TRBV25-1 | CASSTHDRVYGYTF | TGTGCCAGCAGTACCCACGACAGGGTCTATGGCTACACCTTC
- | TRBJ2-7 | - | TRBV29-1 | CSVAQGRDHTYEQYF | TGCAGCGTAGCTCAAGGCCGGGACCACACCTACGAGCAGTACTTC
- | TRBJ2-3 | few | TRBV20-1 | CSASPGWQGIRDTQYF | TGCAGTGCTAGCCCAGGGTGGCAGGGGATTAGAGATACGCAGTATTTT
- | TRBJ2-2 | - | TRBV25-1 | CASSESPQVGPGELFF | TGTGCCAGCAGTGAATCCCCGCAGGTGGGGCCCGGGGAGCTGTTTTTT
- | TRBJ2-2 | - | TRBV6-1 | CASSDGQYTGELFF | TGTGCCAGCAGTGACGGACAGTACACCGGGGAGCTGTTTTTT
TRBD2 | TRBJ2-3 | few | TRBV20-1 | CSAPAGPNTDTQYF | TGCAGTGCGCCAGCGGGGCCCAACACAGATACGCAGTATTTT
- | TRBJ1-1 | many | TRBV10-3 | CAISGYGTEAFF | TGTGCCATCAGTGGATACGGGACTGAAGCTTTCTTT
TRBD2 | TRBJ2-5 | - | TRBV29-1 | CSVGSGLVGTQYF | TGCAGCGTGGGGAGTGGACTAGTCGGGACCCAGTACTTC
- | TRBJ2-1 | - | TRBV11-2 | CASTAAGPSYNEQFF | TGTGCCAGCACCGCGGCGGGGCCATCGTACAATGAGCAGTTCTTC
- | TRBJ2-2 | - | TRBV20-1 | CSARSGTGELFF | TGCAGTGCTAGATCCGGGACCGGGGAGCTGTTTTTT
TRBD1 | TRBJ1-2 | many | TRBV5-1 | CASSPGTGGTYGYTF | TGCGCCAGCAGCCCCGGGACAGGGGGCACCTATGGCTACACCTTC
TRBD1 | TRBJ1-1 | - | TRBV18 | CASSHRTGDQGTEAFF | TGTGCCAGCTCTCATCGGACAGGGGATCAGGGCACTGAAGCTTTCTTT
- | TRBJ2-1 | few | TRBV6-2/TRBV6-3 | CASQDRNEQFF | TGTGCCAGCCAGGACCGCAATGAGCAGTTCTTC